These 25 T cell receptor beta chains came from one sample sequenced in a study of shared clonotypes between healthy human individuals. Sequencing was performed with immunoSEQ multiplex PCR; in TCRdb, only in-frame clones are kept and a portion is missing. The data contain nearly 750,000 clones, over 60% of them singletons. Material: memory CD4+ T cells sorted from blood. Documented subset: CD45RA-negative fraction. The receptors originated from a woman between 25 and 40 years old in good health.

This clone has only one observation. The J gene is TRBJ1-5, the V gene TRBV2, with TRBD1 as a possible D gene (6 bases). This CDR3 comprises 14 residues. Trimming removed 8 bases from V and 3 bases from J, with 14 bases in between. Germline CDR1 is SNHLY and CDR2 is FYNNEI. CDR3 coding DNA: TGTGCCAGCTCGGGACAACTTGACAATCAGCCCCAGCATTTT. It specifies CASSGQLDNQPQHF.

CDR3 DNA sequence: TGCGCCAGCAGCTTGGGCGGCGGCACTGAAGCTTTCTTT. This sequence encodes CASSLGGGTEAFF. The J gene is TRBJ1-1, the V gene TRBV5-1; D ambiguous. V lost 0 bases and J lost 4, with 7 bases in between. Looked up from germline, CDR1 is SGHRS and CDR2 is YFSETQ. The CDR3 is made up of 13 amino acids.

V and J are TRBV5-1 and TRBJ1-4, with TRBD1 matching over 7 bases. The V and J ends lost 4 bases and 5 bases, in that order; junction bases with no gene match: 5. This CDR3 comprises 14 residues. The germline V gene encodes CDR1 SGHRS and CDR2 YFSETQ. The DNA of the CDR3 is TGCGCCAGCAGCCTACAGGGGAGGAATGAAAAACTGTTTTTT. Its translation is CASSLQGRNEKLFF.

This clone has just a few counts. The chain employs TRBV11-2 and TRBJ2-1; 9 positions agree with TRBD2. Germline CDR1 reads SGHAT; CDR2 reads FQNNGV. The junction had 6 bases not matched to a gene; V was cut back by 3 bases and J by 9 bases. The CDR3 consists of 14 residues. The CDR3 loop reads CASSLGLAVGEQFF. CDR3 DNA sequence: TGTGCCAGCAGCTTGGGACTAGCCGTTGGTGAGCAGTTCTTC. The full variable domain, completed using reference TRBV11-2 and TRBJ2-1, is EAGVAQSPRYKIIEKRQSVAFWCNPISGHATLYWYQQILGQGPKLLIQFQNNGVVDDSQLPKDRFSAERLKGVDSTLKIQPAKLEDSAVYLCASSLGLAVGEQFFGPGTRLTVL.

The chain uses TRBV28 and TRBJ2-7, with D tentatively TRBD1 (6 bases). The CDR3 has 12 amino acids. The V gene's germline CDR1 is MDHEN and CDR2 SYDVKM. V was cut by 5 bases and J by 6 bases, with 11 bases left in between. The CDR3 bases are TGTGCCAGCAGTCTAACAGGGTTCGAGCAGTACTTC. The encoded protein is CASSLTGFEQYF.

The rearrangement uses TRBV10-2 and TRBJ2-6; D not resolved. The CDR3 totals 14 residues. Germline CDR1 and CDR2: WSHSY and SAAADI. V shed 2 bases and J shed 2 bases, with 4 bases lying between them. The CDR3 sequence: CASSEKAGANVLTF. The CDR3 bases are TGCGCCAGCAGTGAGAAGGCTGGGGCCAACGTCCTGACTTTC.

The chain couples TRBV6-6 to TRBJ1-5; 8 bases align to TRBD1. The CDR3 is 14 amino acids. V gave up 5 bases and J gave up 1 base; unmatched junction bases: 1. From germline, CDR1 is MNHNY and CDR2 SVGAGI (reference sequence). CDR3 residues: CASSDRGSNQPQHF. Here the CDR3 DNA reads TGTGCCAGCAGTGACAGGGGCAGCAATCAGCCCCAGCATTTT.

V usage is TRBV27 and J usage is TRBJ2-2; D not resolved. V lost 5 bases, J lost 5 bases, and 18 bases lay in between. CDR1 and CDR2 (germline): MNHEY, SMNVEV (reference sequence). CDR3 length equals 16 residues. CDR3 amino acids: CASSPSITFRTGELFF. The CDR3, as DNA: TGTGCCAGCAGTCCTTCAATAACGTTCCGAACCGGGGAGCTGTTTTTT.

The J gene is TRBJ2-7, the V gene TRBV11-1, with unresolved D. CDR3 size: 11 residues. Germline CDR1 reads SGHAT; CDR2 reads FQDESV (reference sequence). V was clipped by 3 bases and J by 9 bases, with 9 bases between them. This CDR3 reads CASSFGRTQYF. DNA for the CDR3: TGTGCCAGCAGCTTCGGACGGACGCAGTACTTC.

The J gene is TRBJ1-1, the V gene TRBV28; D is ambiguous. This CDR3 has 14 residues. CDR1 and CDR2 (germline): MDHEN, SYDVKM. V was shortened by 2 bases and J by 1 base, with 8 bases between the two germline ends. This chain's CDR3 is CASSLGGGNTEAFF. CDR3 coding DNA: TGTGCCAGCAGTTTAGGAGGAGGGAACACTGAAGCTTTCTTT.

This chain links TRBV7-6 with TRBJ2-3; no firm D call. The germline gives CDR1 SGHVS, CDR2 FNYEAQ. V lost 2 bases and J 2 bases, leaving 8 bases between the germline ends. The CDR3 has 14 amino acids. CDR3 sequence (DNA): TGTGCCAGCAGCTTAATGGAGTCCACAGATACGCAGTATTTT. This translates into CASSLMESTDTQYF.

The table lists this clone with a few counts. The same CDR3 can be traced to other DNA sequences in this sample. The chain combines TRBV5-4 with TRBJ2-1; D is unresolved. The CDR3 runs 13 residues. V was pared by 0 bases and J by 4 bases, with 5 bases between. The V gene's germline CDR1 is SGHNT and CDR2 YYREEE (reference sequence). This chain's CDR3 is CASSLALYNEQFF. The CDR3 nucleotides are TGTGCCAGCAGCTTGGCCCTTTACAATGAGCAGTTCTTC. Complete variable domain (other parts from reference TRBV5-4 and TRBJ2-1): ETGVTQSPTHLIKTRGQQVTLRCSSQSGHNTVSWYQQALGQGPQFIFQYYREEENGRGNFPPRFSGLQFPNYSSELNVNALELDDSALYLCASSLALYNEQFFGPGTRLTVL.

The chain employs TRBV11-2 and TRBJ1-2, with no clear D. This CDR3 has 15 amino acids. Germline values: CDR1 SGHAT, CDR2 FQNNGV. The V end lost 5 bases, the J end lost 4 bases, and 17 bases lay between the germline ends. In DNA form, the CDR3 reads TGTGCCAGCAGCCCCCGGGCGACACCTCGCTATGGCTACACCTTC. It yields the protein CASSPRATPRYGYTF.

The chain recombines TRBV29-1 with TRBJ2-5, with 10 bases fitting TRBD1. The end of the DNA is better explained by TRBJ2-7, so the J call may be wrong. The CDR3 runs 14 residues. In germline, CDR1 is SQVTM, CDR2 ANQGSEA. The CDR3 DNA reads TGCAGCGTTGAATCTGGGACAGGGGCGGACGAGCAGTACTTC. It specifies CSVESGTGADEQYF.

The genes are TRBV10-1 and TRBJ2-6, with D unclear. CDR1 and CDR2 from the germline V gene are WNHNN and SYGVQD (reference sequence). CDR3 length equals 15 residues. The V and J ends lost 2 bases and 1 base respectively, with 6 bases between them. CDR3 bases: TGCGCCAGCAGTGAGGGTGGTTCTGGGGCCAACGTCCTGACTTTC. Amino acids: CASSEGGSGANVLTF.

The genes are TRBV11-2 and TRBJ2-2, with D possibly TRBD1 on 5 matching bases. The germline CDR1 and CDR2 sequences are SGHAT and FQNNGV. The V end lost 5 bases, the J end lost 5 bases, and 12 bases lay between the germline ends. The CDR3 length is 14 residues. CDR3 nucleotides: TGTGCCAGCAGCCCTAACCACAGGACCGGGGAGCTGTTTTTT. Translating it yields CASSPNHRTGELFF.

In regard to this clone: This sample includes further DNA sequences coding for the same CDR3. In nucleotides, the CDR3 is TGCGCCAGCAGCCTCACCGGAACGATGAACACTGAAGCTTTCTTT. Protein product: CASSLTGTMNTEAFF. The V and J genes are TRBV5-1 and TRBJ1-1; D gene uncertain. This CDR3 is 15 amino acids long. Germline assignment: CDR1 SGHRS and CDR2 YFSETQ. V shed 4 bases and J shed 0 bases, with 13 bases lying between them.

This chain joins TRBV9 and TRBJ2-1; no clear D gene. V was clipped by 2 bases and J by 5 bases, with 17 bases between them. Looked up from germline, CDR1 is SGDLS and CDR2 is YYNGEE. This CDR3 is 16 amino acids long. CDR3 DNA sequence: TGTGCCAGCAGCGTTGGCGACCTCGCCAGGAACAATGAGCAGTTCTTC. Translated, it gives CASSVGDLARNNEQFF.

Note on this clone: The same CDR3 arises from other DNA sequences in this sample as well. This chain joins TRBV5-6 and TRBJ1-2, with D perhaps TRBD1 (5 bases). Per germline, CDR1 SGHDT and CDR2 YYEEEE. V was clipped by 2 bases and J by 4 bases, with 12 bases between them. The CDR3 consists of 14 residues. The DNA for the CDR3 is TGTGCCAGCAGCTTTCGGCAGGGCGTCTATGGCTACACCTTC. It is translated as CASSFRQGVYGYTF.

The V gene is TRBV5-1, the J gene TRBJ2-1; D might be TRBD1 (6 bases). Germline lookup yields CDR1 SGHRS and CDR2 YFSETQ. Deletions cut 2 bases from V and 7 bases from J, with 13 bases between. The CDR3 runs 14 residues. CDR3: CASSFGTTINEQFF. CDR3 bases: TGCGCCAGCAGCTTCGGGACAACTATAAATGAGCAGTTCTTC.

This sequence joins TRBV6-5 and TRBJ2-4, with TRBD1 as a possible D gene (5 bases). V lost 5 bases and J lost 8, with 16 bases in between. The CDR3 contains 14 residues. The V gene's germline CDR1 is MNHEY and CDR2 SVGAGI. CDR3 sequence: CASSQGYRGYIQYF. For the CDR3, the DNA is TGTGCCAGCAGTCAGGGCTACCGTGGATACATTCAGTACTTC.

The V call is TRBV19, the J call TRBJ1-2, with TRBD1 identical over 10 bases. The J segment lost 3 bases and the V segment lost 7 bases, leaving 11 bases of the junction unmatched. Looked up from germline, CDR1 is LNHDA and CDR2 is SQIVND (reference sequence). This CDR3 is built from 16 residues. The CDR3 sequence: CASNLRGQGKHYGYTF. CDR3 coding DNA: TGTGCCAGTAACCTCCGGGGACAGGGGAAACACTATGGCTACACCTTC.

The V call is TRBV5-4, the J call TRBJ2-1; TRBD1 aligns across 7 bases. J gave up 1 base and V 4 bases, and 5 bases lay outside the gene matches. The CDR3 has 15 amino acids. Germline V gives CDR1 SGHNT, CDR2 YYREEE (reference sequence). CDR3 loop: CASSKDRVSYNEQFF. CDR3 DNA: TGTGCCAGCAGCAAAGACAGGGTGTCCTACAATGAGCAGTTCTTC.

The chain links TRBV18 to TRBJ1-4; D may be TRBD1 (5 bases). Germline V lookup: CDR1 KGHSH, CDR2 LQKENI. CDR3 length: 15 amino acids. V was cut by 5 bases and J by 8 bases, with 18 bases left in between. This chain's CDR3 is CASSSKGRGDEKLFF. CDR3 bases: TGTGCCAGCTCATCAAAAGGGAGGGGTGACGAAAAACTGTTTTTT.

The CDR3 loop is CASSWTRSSYEQYF. The DNA of the CDR3 is TGTGCCAGTAGTTGGACTAGGAGCTCCTACGAGCAGTACTTC. V gene TRBV19 combines with J gene TRBJ2-7; 7 positions agree with TRBD2. The germline gives CDR1 LNHDA, CDR2 SQIVND (reference sequence). The CDR3 runs to 14 residues. Trimming cost V 5 bases and J 0 bases; bases outside gene matches: 4.